This is a list of T cell receptor beta chains from one sample in a study of CD8 T cells in Susac syndrome. TCRdb itself ran the immunoSEQ multiplex PCR reads through MiXCR, one entry per CDR3 protein. The data contain 90,000 to 110,000 distinct CDR3 sequences, 96% of them singletons. Sequencing used CD4+ T cells from PBMCs. The receptors come from a human donor in good health. Both conserved end residues are part of each CDR3. Each record gives: J gene, V gene, clone size, CDR3 protein. The size entry is marked missing in some rows and otherwise reads once, few, many or a size class.

TRBJ2-5 TRBV5-1 . CASSLPGSQETQYF
TRBJ2-5 TRBV15 . CAASIDSQETQYF
TRBJ2-1 TRBV7-8 . CASSLRDRDGEQFF
TRBJ2-2 TRBV6-5 . CASSSLGTGELFF
TRBJ2-3 TRBV27 . CASVLRRGTSGRADTQYF
TRBJ2-5 TRBV18 . CASSRQGSQETQYF
TRBJ1-1 TRBV5-1 . CASSSRSQGRNTEAFF
TRBJ1-2 TRBV5-6 . CASSLRQGYYGYTF
TRBJ2-7 TRBV5-4 . CASRTTGASLYEQYF
TRBJ1-1 TRBV24-1 . CATSDFGTRIEAFF
TRBJ2-5 TRBV9 . CASSAGTSGGMQETQYF
TRBJ1-4 TRBV7-9 . CASRGQPNEKLFF
TRBJ1-1 TRBV3-1 . CASSSDDRGDTEAFF
TRBJ1-1 TRBV2 . CASRVTGPNTEAFF
TRBJ2-7 TRBV7-2 . CASSLTRTYEQYF
TRBJ2-3 TRBV20-1 once CSARPTPSGNTQYF
TRBJ2-7 TRBV18 once CASSPRPRESGEQYF
TRBJ1-2 TRBV30 . CAWSVPRSGNYGYTF
TRBJ1-3 TRBV18 . CASSRGQSAGNTIYF
TRBJ2-7 TRBV20-1 . CSARNDRGHPYEQYF
TRBJ2-1 TRBV14 . CASSPNNLAGVSNEQFF
TRBJ2-1 TRBV12-3/TRBV12-4 . CASSFSRQGHFF
TRBJ2-4 TRBV15 . CATSRDTDRRYF
TRBJ2-3 TRBV28 . CASSPSAATQYF
TRBJ1-1 TRBV6-5 . CASSYRGQGGTEAFF
TRBJ2-1 TRBV24-1 . CATSDSFGTGGDEQFF
TRBJ1-6 TRBV20-1 . CSVPSDLNSPLHF
TRBJ2-7 TRBV29-1 . CSARDTYEQYF
TRBJ2-7 TRBV29-1 . CSVEAWTGGYEQYF
TRBJ2-7 TRBV6-2/TRBV6-3 . CASRTSGGTSYEQYF
TRBJ2-5 TRBV6-5 . CASSYLSGTIAQETQYF
TRBJ2-7 TRBV25-1 . CASSDPGQGNEQYF
TRBJ2-6 TRBV3-1 . CASSQGGGYGANVLTF
TRBJ2-7 TRBV3-1 once CASSPLSGSGVTTRYEQYF
TRBJ2-7 TRBV2 once CASRGLGEQYF
TRBJ2-5 TRBV29-1 . CSGIQGRETQYF
TRBJ2-4 TRBV7-2 . CASSLTGTGRSAKNIQYF
TRBJ1-5 TRBV20-1 . CSARTGRGQPQHF
TRBJ1-1 TRBV7-8 . CASSAGQSNTEAFF
TRBJ2-3 TRBV7-3 . CASSLAGGRPDTQYF
TRBJ2-4 TRBV19 . CASSPEGSSKNIQYF
TRBJ2-7 TRBV18 . CASSRATGASYEQYF
TRBJ2-4 TRBV4-1 . CASSQDKGNLAKNIQYF
TRBJ2-5 TRBV6-4 . CASSSSRQETQYF
TRBJ1-5 TRBV30 . CAWSARTGIDQPQHF
TRBJ1-2 TRBV30 . CAWWTGGYGYTF
TRBJ2-4 TRBV4-3 once CASSQEFDTGRASLLAKNIQYF
TRBJ2-7 TRBV5-4 . CASSWDRSTYEQYF
TRBJ2-7 TRBV9 . CASSVEGTSTYEQYF
TRBJ2-7 TRBV7-2 . CASSMDRAFTYEQYF
TRBJ2-7 TRBV6-5 . CASSLREMEYF
TRBJ2-6 TRBV29-1 . CSVEDLGSGANVLTF
TRBJ2-2 TRBV20-1 . CSVSREGANTGELFF
TRBJ1-6 TRBV6-1 few CASSGHLTLHF
TRBJ2-5 TRBV6-6 . CASRQGNRETQYF
TRBJ2-7 TRBV3-1 . CASSQSEGPGEQYF
TRBJ2-4 TRBV2 . CASTLGLAVNIQYF
TRBJ2-7 TRBV2 . CASSVDRSYEQYF
TRBJ2-7 TRBV19 few CASSSLAGTSYEQYF
TRBJ2-7 TRBV3-1 . CASSPLTPKSSYEQYF